This T cell receptor (beta chain) derives from a study of T-cell reconstitution after alpha-beta-depleted transplantation in children. As it was prepared, the TCRbeta library received unique molecular identifiers. From the PCR reads, TCRdb called clonotypes with MiXCR, one entry per CDR3 protein. The sample carries hundreds of thousands of distinct CDR3 sequences, 10% to 15% recorded once. General study points: Elevated TCRbeta diversity at day 60 was traced, in some patients, to surviving recipient T cells and thymic progenitors. The study reportedly traced alpha-beta T cells about two months after transplant to several hundred expanded graft clones. By one year post-transplant, T-cell counts and diversity largely arose from T cells that were newly produced.

This clonotype was counted only a few times. Its specificity is not known. V was cut by 8 bases and J by 9 bases, with 8 bases left in between. The CDR3 has 10 amino acids. Per germline, CDR1 LNHDA and CDR2 SQIVND (reference sequence). The sample was PBMCs, mostly from graft donor cells, taken 360 days after TCRalphabeta/CD19-depleted stem cell transplant. The sequence was collected from a male patient between 5 and 17 years old who had a stem cell transplant for acute myeloid leukemia, so the T cells may come from the graft donor. This sequence joins TRBV19 and TRBJ2-1; no clear D. In DNA form, the CDR3 reads TGTGCCAGTGGCCCGGCTGAGCAGTTCTTC. Amino acid sequence: CASGPAEQFF.